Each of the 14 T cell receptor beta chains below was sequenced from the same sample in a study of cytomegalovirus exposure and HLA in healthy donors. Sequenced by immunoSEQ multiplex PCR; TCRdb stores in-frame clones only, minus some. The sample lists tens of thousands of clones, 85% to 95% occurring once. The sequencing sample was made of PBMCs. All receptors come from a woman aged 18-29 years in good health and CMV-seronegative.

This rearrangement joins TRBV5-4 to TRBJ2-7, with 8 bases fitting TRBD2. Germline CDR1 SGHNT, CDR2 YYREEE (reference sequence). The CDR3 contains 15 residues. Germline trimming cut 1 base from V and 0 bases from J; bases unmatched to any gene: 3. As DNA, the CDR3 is TGTGCCAGCAGCTTGACTAGCGGAAGCTCCTACGAGCAGTACGTC. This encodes CASSLTSGSSYEQYV.

CDR3 sequence: CASTTTGDSNYGYTF. DNA of the CDR3: TGTGCCAGCACCACAACAGGGGACTCTAACTATGGCTACACCTTC. The chain combines TRBV21-1 with TRBJ1-2; TRBD1, the D gene given by the table, was not confirmed from the DNA. TRBV21-1 is assigned pseudogene status. CDR3 size: 15 residues.

The CDR3 loop is CASSLELAGGLETQYF. The DNA for the CDR3 is TGTGCCAGCAGCTTAGAGCTAGCGGGGGGGCTGGAGACCCAGTACTTC. The V and J genes are TRBV11-2 and TRBJ2-5; 12 positions agree with TRBD2. CDR1 SGHAT and CDR2 FQNNGV come from the germline V gene. After removal of 0 bases from V and 5 bases from J, the junction contained 4 bases not matched to a gene. CDR3 size: 16 residues.

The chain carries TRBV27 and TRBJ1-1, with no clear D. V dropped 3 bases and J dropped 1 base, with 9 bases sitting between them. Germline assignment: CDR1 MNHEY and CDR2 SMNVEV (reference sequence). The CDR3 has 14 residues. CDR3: CASSLRRTNTEAFF. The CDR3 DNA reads TGTGCCAGCAGTTTGCGGAGGACGAACACTGAAGCTTTCTTT.

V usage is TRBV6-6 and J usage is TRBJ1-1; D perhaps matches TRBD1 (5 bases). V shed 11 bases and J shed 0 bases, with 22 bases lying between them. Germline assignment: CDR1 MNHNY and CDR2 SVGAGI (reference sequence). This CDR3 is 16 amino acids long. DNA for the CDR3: TGTGCCTCCGGGGGGGGAGAACAACCCTTGAACACTGAAGCTTTCTTT. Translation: CASGGGEQPLNTEAFF.

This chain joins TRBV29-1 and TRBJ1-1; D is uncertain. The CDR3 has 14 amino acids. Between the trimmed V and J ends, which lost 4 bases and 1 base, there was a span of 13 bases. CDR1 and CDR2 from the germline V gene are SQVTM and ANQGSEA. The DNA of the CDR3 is TGCAGCGTTGTTACTTTGGTGCAGAACACTGAAGCTTTCTTT. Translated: CSVVTLVQNTEAFF.

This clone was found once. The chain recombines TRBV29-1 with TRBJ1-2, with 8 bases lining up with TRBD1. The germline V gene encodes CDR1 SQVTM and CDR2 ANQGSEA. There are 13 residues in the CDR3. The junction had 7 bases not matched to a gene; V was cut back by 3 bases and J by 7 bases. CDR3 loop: CSVDKQGGVGYTF. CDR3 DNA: TGCAGCGTTGACAAACAGGGGGGTGTTGGCTACACCTTC.

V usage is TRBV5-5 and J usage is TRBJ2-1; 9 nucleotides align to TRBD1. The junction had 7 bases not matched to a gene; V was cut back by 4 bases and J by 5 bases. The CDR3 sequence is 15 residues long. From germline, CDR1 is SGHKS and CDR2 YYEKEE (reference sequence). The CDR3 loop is CASSQGQGVDNEQFF. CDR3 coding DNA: TGTGCCAGCAGCCAGGGACAGGGAGTAGACAATGAGCAGTTCTTC. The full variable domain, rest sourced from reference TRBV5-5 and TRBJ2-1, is DAGVTQSPTHLIKTRGQQVTLRCSPISGHKSVSWYQQVLGQGPQFIFQYYEKEERGRGNFPDRFSARQFPNYSSELNVNALLLGDSALYLCASSQGQGVDNEQFFGPGTRLTVL.

CDR3 in amino acids: CASSEDRWNTEAFF. DNA of the CDR3: TGTGCCAGCAGCGAGGACAGATGGAACACTGAAGCTTTCTTT. The chain joins TRBV2 to TRBJ1-1, with D possibly being TRBD1 (6 bases). The germline V and J ends were trimmed by 6 bases and 1 base, with 12 bases remaining between them. Germline CDR1 SNHLY, CDR2 FYNNEI. The CDR3 runs 14 residues. The full variable domain, with the rest looked up from reference TRBV2 and TRBJ1-1, is EPEVTQTPSHQVTQMGQEVILRCVPISNHLYFYWYRQILGQKVEFLVSFYNNEISEKSEIFDDQFSVERPDGSNFTLKIRSTKLEDSAMYFCASSEDRWNTEAFFGQGTRLTVV.

The CDR3 here is CASSVATGSYTEAFF. The CDR3 DNA reads TGTGCCAGCAGCGTGGCGACAGGATCATATACTGAAGCTTTCTTT. The chain joins TRBV9 to TRBJ1-1; weak D call: TRBD1 (6 bases). The CDR3 sequence is 15 residues long. The V and J ends lost 2 bases and 5 bases respectively, with 16 bases between them. Germline V gives CDR1 SGDLS, CDR2 YYNGEE.

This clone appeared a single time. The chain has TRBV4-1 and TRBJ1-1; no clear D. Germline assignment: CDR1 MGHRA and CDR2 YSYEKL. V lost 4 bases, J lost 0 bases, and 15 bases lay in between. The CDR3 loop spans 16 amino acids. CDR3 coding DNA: TGCGCCAGCAGCCTCACGTGGCCGTTGATGAACACTGAAGCTTTCTTT. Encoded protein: CASSLTWPLMNTEAFF.

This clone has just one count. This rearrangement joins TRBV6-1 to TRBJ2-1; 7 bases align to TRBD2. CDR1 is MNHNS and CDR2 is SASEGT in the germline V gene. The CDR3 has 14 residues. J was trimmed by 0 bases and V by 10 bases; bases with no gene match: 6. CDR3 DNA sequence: TGTGCCACCGCAGCGGGGAGCTCCTACAATGAGCAGTTCTTC. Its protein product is CATAAGSSYNEQFF.

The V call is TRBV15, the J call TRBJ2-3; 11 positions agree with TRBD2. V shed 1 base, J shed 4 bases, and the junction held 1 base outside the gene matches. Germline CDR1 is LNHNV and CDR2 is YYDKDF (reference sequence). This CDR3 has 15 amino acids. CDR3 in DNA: TGTGCCACCAGCAGAGCTAGCGGGGGGCCAGATACGCAGTATTTT. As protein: CATSRASGGPDTQYF.

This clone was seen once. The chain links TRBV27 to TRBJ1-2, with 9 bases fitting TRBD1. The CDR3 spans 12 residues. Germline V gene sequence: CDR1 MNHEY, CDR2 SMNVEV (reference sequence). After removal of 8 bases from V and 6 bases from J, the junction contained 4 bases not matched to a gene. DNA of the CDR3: TGTGCCAGCGTGGACAGGGGAAATGGCTACACCTTC. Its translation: CASVDRGNGYTF.